Included here is one T cell receptor beta chain sequence, with context. The data derive from a study of OX40 agonist ivuxolimab in advanced cancers. In the study overall: The study enrolled dose-escalation patients with hepatocellular carcinoma, melanoma, renal cell or head and neck cancer.

The CDR3 is 15 amino acids. The V gene's germline CDR1 is LGHNA and CDR2 YNFKEQ. Unmatched junction bases numbered 6, after V lost 3 bases and J lost 3 bases. Sequenced by immunoSEQ multiplex PCR; TCRdb stores in-frame clones only, minus some. The sample records tens of thousands of clones, 80% to 90% being singletons. This chain joins TRBV4-2 and TRBJ2-7; 9 nucleotides agree with TRBD2. The starting material was CD4+ or CD8+ T cells sorted from blood, obtained in a trial of the OX40 agonist ivuxolimab. The sequence derives from an adult with an advanced solid tumor such as melanoma, head and neck, liver or kidney cancer. CDR3 coding DNA: TGTGCCAGCAGCCAGATAGCGGGGGAGTTCTACGAGCAGTACTTC. Its translation is CASSQIAGEFYEQYF.